This TCR beta chain was sequenced during a study of fetal regulatory T cell absence and autoimmunity. Study-wide background: Without clinical diabetes, IPEX patients showed exocrine pancreas autoimmunity.

General study findings and limits: In IPEX, the enrichment was taken to support antigen-driven autoimmunity before birth.

Note on this clone: The antigen remains undetermined.

This was a survey-level run. The assay was immunoSEQ multiplex PCR, and TCRdb's table has in-frame clones only and misses some. The sample has 95,000 to 100,000 clones, around 72% seen once; the top ten hold roughly 2%. Material for sequencing was pancreas tissue. The sequence was collected from a male donor with IPEX syndrome.

The CDR3, as DNA: TGTGCAAGTCGCTTAGTGGTAGCTTCGGGCCCAGATACGCAGTATTTT. Its translation is CASRLVVASGPDTQYF. V usage is TRBV12-2 and J usage is TRBJ2-3. TRBV12-2 is noted as a pseudogene. This CDR3 is 16 amino acids long.